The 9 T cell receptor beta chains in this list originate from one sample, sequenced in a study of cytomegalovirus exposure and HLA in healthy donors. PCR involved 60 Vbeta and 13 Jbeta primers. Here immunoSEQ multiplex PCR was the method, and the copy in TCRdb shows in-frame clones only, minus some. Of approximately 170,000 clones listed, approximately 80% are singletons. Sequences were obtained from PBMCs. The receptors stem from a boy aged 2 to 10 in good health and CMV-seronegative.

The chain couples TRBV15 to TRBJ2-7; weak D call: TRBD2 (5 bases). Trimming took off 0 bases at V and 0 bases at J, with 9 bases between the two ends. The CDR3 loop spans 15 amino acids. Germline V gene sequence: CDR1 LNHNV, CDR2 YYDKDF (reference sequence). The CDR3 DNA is TGTGCCACCAGCAGAGATTGGACTCGCTCCTACGAGCAGTACGTC. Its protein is CATSRDWTRSYEQYV.

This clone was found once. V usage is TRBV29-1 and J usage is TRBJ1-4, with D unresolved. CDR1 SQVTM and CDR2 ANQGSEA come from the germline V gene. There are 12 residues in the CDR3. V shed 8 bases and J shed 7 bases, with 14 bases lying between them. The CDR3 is CSLGRESEKLFF. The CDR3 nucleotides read TGCAGCCTAGGGAGGGAGAGTGAAAAACTGTTTTTT.

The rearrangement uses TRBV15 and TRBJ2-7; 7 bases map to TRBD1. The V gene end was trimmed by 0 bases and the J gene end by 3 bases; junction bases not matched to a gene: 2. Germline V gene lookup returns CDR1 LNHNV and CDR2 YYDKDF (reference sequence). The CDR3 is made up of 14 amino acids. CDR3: CATSRDPGGYEQYV. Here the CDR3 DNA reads TGTGCCACCAGCAGAGACCCAGGGGGCTACGAGCAGTACGTC.

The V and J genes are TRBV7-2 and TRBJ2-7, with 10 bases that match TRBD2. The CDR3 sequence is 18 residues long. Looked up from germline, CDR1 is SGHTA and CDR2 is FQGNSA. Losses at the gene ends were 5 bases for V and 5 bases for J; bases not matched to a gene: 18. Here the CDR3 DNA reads TGTGCCAGCAGCCCTCGGGGGGGACTAGCGCAACCTGGGAACGAGCAGTACGTC. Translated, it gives CASSPRGGLAQPGNEQYV.

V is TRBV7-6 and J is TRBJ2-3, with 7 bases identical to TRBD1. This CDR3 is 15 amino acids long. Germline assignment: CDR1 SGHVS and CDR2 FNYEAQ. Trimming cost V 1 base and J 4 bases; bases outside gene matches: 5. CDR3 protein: CASSLVLGGPDTQYF. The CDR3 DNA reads TGTGCCAGCAGCTTAGTCTTAGGGGGCCCAGATACGCAGTATTTT.

CDR3 sequence (DNA): TGTGCCAGCAGCTTAGGTAGCGGGAGTAGTAATGAGCAGTTCTTC. Its translation is CASSLGSGSSNEQFF. The rearrangement uses TRBV7-2 and TRBJ2-1; 9 positions match TRBD2. Germline V gives CDR1 SGHTA, CDR2 FQGNSA. The CDR3 sequence is 15 residues long. Unmatched junction bases numbered 5, after V lost 1 base and J lost 7 bases.

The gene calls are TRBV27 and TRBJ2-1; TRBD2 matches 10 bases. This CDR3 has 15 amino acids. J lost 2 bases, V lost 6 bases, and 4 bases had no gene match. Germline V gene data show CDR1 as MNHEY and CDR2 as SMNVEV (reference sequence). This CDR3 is CASSRAGGPYNEQFF. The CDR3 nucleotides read TGTGCCAGCAGCCGAGCGGGAGGGCCCTACAATGAGCAGTTCTTC.

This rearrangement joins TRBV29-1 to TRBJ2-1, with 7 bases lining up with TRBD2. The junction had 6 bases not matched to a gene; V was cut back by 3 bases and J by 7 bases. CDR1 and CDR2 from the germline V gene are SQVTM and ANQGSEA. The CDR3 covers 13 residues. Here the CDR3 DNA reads TGCAGCGTTGATACGGGAGCGGGAAATGAGCAGTTCTTC. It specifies CSVDTGAGNEQFF.

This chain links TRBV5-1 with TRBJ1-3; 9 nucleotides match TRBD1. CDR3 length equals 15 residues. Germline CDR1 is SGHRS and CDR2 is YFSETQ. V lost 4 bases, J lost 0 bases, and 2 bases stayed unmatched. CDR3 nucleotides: TGCGCCAGCAGCACGGGACAGGGCTCTGGAAACACCATATATTTT. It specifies CASSTGQGSGNTIYF.